This T cell receptor (beta chain) was observed in a study of T-cell memory formation after mild COVID-19. This clonotype was seen a handful of times. 5'RACE with constant-segment primers built TCRalpha and TCRbeta cDNA libraries with UMIs. MiXCR, run by TCRdb on the 5' RACE reads, gives a single entry per CDR3 protein. This table holds roughly 450,000 distinct CDR3 sequences, under 20% found once. What was sequenced was PBMCs or a T cell subset sorted from them (not recorded which). This clonotype was obtained from a man between 18 and 35 years old who had mild COVID-19 (a few samples of this study predate the infection). Cell type and time point are not known.

This CDR3 reads CASSQDPGPYNEQFF. The CDR3 DNA follows: TGTGCCAGCAGCCAAGATCCGGGACCCTACAATGAGCAGTTCTTC. The chain carries TRBV3-1 and TRBJ2-1; D may match TRBD1 or TRBD2 (5 bases each). The CDR3 is made up of 15 amino acids. In germline, CDR1 is LGHDT, CDR2 YNNKEL (reference sequence). Between the trimmed V and J ends, which lost 0 bases and 2 bases, there was a span of 8 bases.